Reported below is one T cell receptor (beta chain). Its specificity is not known. The data originate from a study of multiple sclerosis patients with progressive multifocal leukoencephalopathy. Sequencing was performed with immunoSEQ multiplex PCR; in TCRdb, only in-frame clones are kept and a portion is missing. The sample carries fewer than 35,000 clones, 89% recorded once. Study-wide points: Most PML patients had lower entropy, suggesting less diverse TRB repertoires.

The time point here: before natalizumab initiation. The TCR originated in a human donor with multiple sclerosis. The sequencing sample was made of PBMCs.

The CDR3 bases are TGTGCCAGCAGTGGCGATAGCGGGAGTGTTAATGAGCAGTTCTTC. It specifies CASSGDSGSVNEQFF. The chain employs TRBV6-1 and TRBJ2-1; TRBD2 aligns across 9 bases. The CDR3 spans 15 residues. Looked up from germline, CDR1 is MNHNS and CDR2 is SASEGT. V was clipped by 4 bases and J by 7 bases; unmatched bases: 8.